This TCR beta chain was recorded in a study of breast tumors, draining lymph nodes, adjacent tissues. The study, taken as a whole, reports: Data fit most tumor T cells coming from lymph node, expanding in tumor.

The V gene's germline CDR1 is SGHAT and CDR2 FQNNGV. The CDR3 has 23 residues. Each CDR3 protein is one row after TCRdb ran MiXCR on the multiplex PCR reads. The profile shows about 14,000 distinct CDR3 sequences, roughly 50% of them singletons. As concerns this clonotype: The target antigen is unknown.

Sequenced sample: tumor-adjacent breast tissue. This receptor was taken from a female donor with breast cancer. Some clones in this sample may be carry-over from other donors' samples. The V gene is TRBV11-2, the J gene TRBJ2-3; D is undetermined. In DNA form, the CDR3 reads TGTAGCCATAGTTTAGATCCAAGCTGCTGGCACAGAGATGCCGATCGGAGCACAGATACGCAGTATTTT. It encodes CSHSLDPSCWHRDADRSTDTQYF. The full variable domain, rest sourced from reference TRBV11-2 and TRBJ2-3, is EAGVAQSPRYKIIEKRQSVAFWCNPISGHATLYWYQQILGQGPKLLIQFQNNGVVDDSQLPKDRFSAERLKGVDSTLKIQPAKLEDSAVYLCSHSLDPSCWHRDADRSTDTQYFGPGTRLTVL.